These 15 T cell receptor beta chains were sequenced from one sample in a study of identical twins. Via MiXCR, TCRdb re-called the 5' RACE reads, giving one row per CDR3 protein. The top ten clones hold about 4.5% of a sample with under 800,000 distinct CDR3 sequences, around 20% of them seen once. These data were also reused for a study on T cells expressing NK-cell markers.

The specimen was PBMCs. The receptor source for this set is a woman between 18 and 30 years old in good health.

The table lists this clonotype with a few counts. The J gene is TRBJ1-1, the V gene TRBV5-6; D might be TRBD1 (6 bases). V was trimmed by 4 bases and J by 5 bases, leaving 15 bases between them. CDR3 length: 14 residues. Germline V gives CDR1 SGHDT, CDR2 YYEEEE. The CDR3 region has the DNA TGTGCCAGCAGCCTCCCTGACAGGATAACTGAAGCTTTCTTT. Translating it yields CASSLPDRITEAFF.

The V and J genes are TRBV20-1 and TRBJ2-5, with no clear D. V was shortened by 5 bases and J by 0 bases, with 13 bases between the two germline ends. CDR1 DFQATT and CDR2 SNEGSKA come from the germline V gene (reference sequence). CDR3 length: 14 residues. The CDR3 protein is CSAPSTGNQETQYF. Here the CDR3 DNA reads TGCAGTGCTCCCAGCACGGGTAACCAAGAGACCCAGTACTTC.

This clonotype turned up a few times. The J gene is TRBJ1-1, the V gene TRBV5-4; perhaps TRBD1 as D (5 bases). The CDR3 covers 14 residues. The ends were cut back, 4 bases at V and 7 bases at J, with 17 bases in the middle. Germline loops: CDR1 SGHNT, CDR2 YYREEE (reference sequence). This CDR3 is CASSHPGRPLEAFF. In DNA, the CDR3 is TGTGCCAGCAGCCATCCGGGACGGCCTCTTGAAGCTTTCTTT.

The CDR3 loop is CASSLVGGISYEQYF. Here the CDR3 DNA reads TGTGCCAGCAGCTTAGTTGGCGGCATATCCTACGAGCAGTACTTC. The J gene is TRBJ2-7, the V gene TRBV7-2; unclear D gene. The CDR3 loop spans 15 amino acids. Germline V gene data show CDR1 as SGHTA and CDR2 as FQGNSA. Trimming pared 1 base from V and 1 base from J, leaving 11 bases between.

This clonotype was found a few times. The V call is TRBV7-9, the J call TRBJ1-4, with TRBD1 matching over 8 bases. Germline trimming cut 5 bases from V and 4 bases from J; bases unmatched to any gene: 6. CDR3 length: 15 residues. CDR1 SEHNR and CDR2 FQNEAQ come from the germline V gene (reference sequence). CDR3 region: CASSEMDRVNEKLFF. The CDR3 nucleotides are TGTGCCAGCAGCGAAATGGACAGGGTTAATGAAAAACTGTTTTTT.

There are a few counts of this clonotype. This CDR3 reads CAIKQTSGRYNEQFF. The CDR3, as DNA: TGTGCCATCAAACAGACTAGCGGGAGATATAATGAGCAGTTCTTC. V gene TRBV10-3 combines with J gene TRBJ2-1; 12 bases align to TRBD2. Germline CDR1 ENHRY, CDR2 SYGVKD. This CDR3 spans 15 amino acids. With V trimmed by 7 bases and J by 7 bases, 8 bases remained unmatched.

V usage is TRBV2 and J usage is TRBJ2-7, with D maybe TRBD1 (6 bases). Trimming took off 7 bases at V and 7 bases at J, with 11 bases between the two ends. Germline loops: CDR1 SNHLY, CDR2 FYNNEI. The CDR3 consists of 11 residues. The CDR3 nucleotides are TGTGCCAGCACCGGGACAAGGGAGCAGTACTTC. Residues: CASTGTREQYF.

This clonotype was recorded a few times. The chain combines TRBV20-1 with TRBJ1-4; 8 positions agree with TRBD1. The CDR3 sequence is 13 residues long. The germline CDR1 and CDR2 sequences are DFQATT and SNEGSKA (reference sequence). Trimming cost V 6 bases and J 6 bases; bases outside gene matches: 6. The CDR3 nucleotides are TGCAGTGCCGCCGGGACAGGTTATGAAAAACTGTTTTTT. Translated: CSAAGTGYEKLFF.

This clonotype was counted at least ten times. CDR3 sequence (DNA): TGCAGTGCTAGAGATCGTATAGGGGGCTTGGCTTTCTTT. This sequence encodes CSARDRIGGLAFF. V gene TRBV20-1 combines with J gene TRBJ1-1, with 7 nucleotides matching TRBD1. CDR1 DFQATT and CDR2 SNEGSKA come from the germline V gene (reference sequence). CDR3 length: 13 residues. J was trimmed by 11 bases and V by 0 bases; bases with no gene match: 9.

The V gene is TRBV18, the J gene TRBJ2-1; TRBD2 aligns across 11 bases. The CDR3 is 15 amino acids. The germline gives CDR1 KGHSH, CDR2 LQKENI. Trimming removed 5 bases from V and 7 bases from J; junction bases left unmatched: 7. CDR3 bases: TGTGCCAGCTCAGGTACTAGCGGGAGTTGGAATGAGCAGTTCTTC. Its translation is CASSGTSGSWNEQFF.

This clonotype was detected a few times. This chain joins TRBV29-1 and TRBJ2-7, with D unclear. Trimming pared 6 bases from V and 6 bases from J, leaving 15 bases between. Germline assignment: CDR1 SQVTM and CDR2 ANQGSEA. The CDR3 contains 12 residues. CDR3 amino acids: CSVRNQYREQYF. CDR3 DNA: TGCAGCGTGAGAAATCAGTACCGCGAGCAGTACTTC.

The sample holds many counts of this clonotype. The rearrangement links TRBV27 to TRBJ2-7, with a possible D match to TRBD1 (7 bases). The CDR3 covers 15 residues. V lost 4 bases to trimming and J lost 3 bases, with 16 bases between them. Germline-derived CDR1 and CDR2 are MNHEY and SMNVEV (reference sequence). CDR3 bases: TGTGCCAGCAGTTCTCCAGGGGGGATGGTCTACGAGCAGTACTTC. Its translation: CASSSPGGMVYEQYF.

The rearrangement links TRBV5-1 to TRBJ2-7, with TRBD1 as a possible D gene (6 bases). The CDR3 sequence is 16 residues long. The V and J ends lost 0 bases and 3 bases respectively, with 16 bases between them. The germline V gene has CDR1 SGHRS and CDR2 YFSETQ. The CDR3 region is CASSLAWGRGYYEQYF. CDR3 nucleotides: TGCGCCAGCAGCTTGGCCTGGGGCAGGGGATACTACGAGCAGTACTTC. Drawing the rest from reference TRBV5-1 and TRBJ2-7, the complete variable domain is KAGVTQTPRYLIKTRGQQVTLSCSPISGHRSVSWYQQTPGQGLQFLFEYFSETQRNKGNFPGRFSGRQFSNSRSEMNVSTLELGDSALYLCASSLAWGRGYYEQYFGPGTRLTVT.

The table lists this clonotype with a few counts. The chain employs TRBV20-1 and TRBJ2-7; D tentatively reads TRBD1 or TRBD2 (6 bases each). This CDR3 is 16 amino acids long. The V and J ends lost 5 bases and 2 bases respectively, with 22 bases between them. The germline CDR1 and CDR2 sequences are DFQATT and SNEGSKA (reference sequence). CDR3 amino acids: CSAPSPPGADPYEQYF. CDR3 DNA: TGCAGTGCTCCTTCCCCCCCGGGGGCAGATCCCTACGAGCAGTACTTC.

The V gene is TRBV5-5, the J gene TRBJ2-1; 8 bases line up with TRBD1. Germline V gene sequence: CDR1 SGHKS, CDR2 YYEKEE (reference sequence). V lost 4 bases, J lost 9 bases, and 12 bases stayed unmatched. The CDR3 has 15 amino acids. The CDR3 protein is CASSAGQGIYGEQFF. The DNA for the CDR3 is TGTGCCAGCAGCGCCGGACAGGGTATATACGGTGAGCAGTTCTTC.